These 15 T cell receptor beta chains were all obtained from the same sample, sequenced in a study of OX40 agonist ivuxolimab in advanced cancers. The protocol was immunoSEQ multiplex PCR, while the TCRdb copy is restricted to in-frame clones and leaves out a portion. The data show 55,000 to 75,000 clones, with 75% to 90% seen just once and approximately 2.4% held by the top ten. This specimen consisted of CD4+ or CD8+ T cells sorted from blood, obtained in a trial of the OX40 agonist ivuxolimab. These receptors were obtained from an adult with an advanced solid tumor such as melanoma, head and neck, liver or kidney cancer.

This chain links TRBV10-3 with TRBJ2-3, with TRBD2 matching over 10 bases. The CDR3 spans 15 residues. Germline CDR1 reads ENHRY; CDR2 reads SYGVKD. V gave up 6 bases and J gave up 12 bases; unmatched junction bases: 15. DNA for the CDR3: TGTGCCATCAGACCTAGCGGGGGAGCACAAGGTACCCAGTATTTT. It codes for CAIRPSGGAQGTQYF.

The CDR3, as DNA: TGCGCCAGCAGATCGGGACAGGGTCTGACCGAGCAGTACTTC. Translating it yields CASRSGQGLTEQYF. This chain uses TRBV5-1 with TRBJ2-7; 9 bases match TRBD1. Trimming at V came to 5 bases and at J to 6 bases, leaving 9 bases not matched to a gene. Germline V CDR1 and CDR2: SGHRS, YFSETQ. The length of the CDR3 is 14 residues.

J is TRBJ2-1 and V is TRBV6-5; D is uncertain. The CDR3 runs to 14 residues. Trimming shortened V by 2 bases and J by 6 bases, and 11 bases separated the two germline ends. Germline-derived CDR1 and CDR2 are MNHEY and SVGAGI. This chain's CDR3 is CASSYGIPGNEQFF. The CDR3 DNA sequence: TGTGCCAGCAGTTACGGCATCCCGGGCAATGAGCAGTTCTTC.

The rearrangement joins TRBV6-6 to TRBJ1-6, with unresolved D. CDR1 is MNHNY and CDR2 is SVGAGI in the germline V gene (reference sequence). Deletions cut 10 bases from V and 7 bases from J, with 17 bases between. The CDR3 is 14 amino acids. CDR3 amino acids: CATQQWETNSPLHF. In DNA form, the CDR3 reads TGTGCCACCCAACAGTGGGAGACGAATTCACCCCTCCACTTT.

This clone was seen more than once but under ten times. The chain combines TRBV12-5 with TRBJ1-1; 9 nucleotides match TRBD1. The ends lost 5 bases at V and 4 bases at J; junction bases unmatched: 17. This CDR3 has 18 residues. Looked up from germline, CDR1 is LGHNT and CDR2 is FRNRAP. The CDR3 is CASGEKNEDRGWGTEAFF. The CDR3 DNA reads as TGTGCTAGTGGTGAAAAAAATGAGGACAGGGGTTGGGGCACTGAAGCTTTCTTT.

This clone was picked up one time. The chain employs TRBV10-3 and TRBJ2-1; TRBD1 matches at 9 bases. The CDR3 is 15 residues long. The V and J ends lost 6 bases and 10 bases, in that order; junction bases with no gene match: 13. The germline CDR1 and CDR2 sequences are ENHRY and SYGVKD. The CDR3 is CAISSPGQGIWEQFF. The CDR3 nucleotides are TGTGCCATCAGCTCCCCGGGACAGGGTATTTGGGAGCAGTTCTTC.

Relative to its sample, this clone is medium-sized. The chain combines TRBV30 with TRBJ2-2; no reliable D call. In germline, CDR1 is GTSNPN, CDR2 SVGIG (reference sequence). V lost 2 bases and J lost 14, with 21 bases in between. The CDR3 consists of 14 residues. The CDR3 protein is CAWSPSPAPPTLFF. In nucleotides, the CDR3 is TGTGCCTGGAGTCCTTCCCCAGCTCCCCCGACCCTGTTTTTT. The whole variable domain, filled in from reference TRBV30 and TRBJ2-2, reads SQTIHQWPATLVQPVGSPLSLECTVEGTSNPNLYWYRQAAGRGLQLLFYSVGIGQISSEVPQNLSASRPQDRQFILSSKKLLLSDSGFYLCAWSPSPAPPTLFFGEGSRLTVL.

V is TRBV4-3 and J is TRBJ2-4; possibly TRBD1 for D (5 bases). Trimming cost V 4 bases and J 8 bases, with 15 bases left between them. Germline CDR1 LGHNA, CDR2 YSLEER. This CDR3 contains 14 residues. Written as DNA, the CDR3 is TGCGCCAGCAGCCCGAGCGAGGACACGGACATTCAGTACTTC. This codes for CASSPSEDTDIQYF.

This chain links TRBV11-2 with TRBJ2-1, with unresolved D. The CDR3 runs to 17 residues. Between the trimmed V and J ends, which lost 5 bases and 8 bases, there was a span of 25 bases. Germline CDR1 and CDR2: SGHAT and FQNNGV. CDR3 amino acids: CASSRIPGRNSWDEQFF. The CDR3, as DNA: TGTGCCAGCAGCCGGATTCCAGGCCGGAACTCATGGGATGAGCAGTTCTTC.

V usage is TRBV7-5 and J usage is TRBJ2-7; the DNA was not used to check the table's D call, TRBD1. TRBV7-5 is recorded as a pseudogene. This CDR3 has 14 residues. CDR3 region: CVRSLSDSNYEQYF. The CDR3 DNA is TGTGTCAGAAGCTTGAGTGACAGCAACTACGAGCAGTACTTC.

This clone occurred once. V usage is TRBV7-9 and J usage is TRBJ2-5; no definite D call. Germline V gene lookup returns CDR1 SEHNR and CDR2 FQNEAQ (reference sequence). The CDR3 spans 13 residues. Trimming removed 4 bases from V and 1 base from J, with 7 bases in between. This CDR3 reads CASSSHAQETQYF. CDR3 coding DNA: TGTGCCAGCAGCTCCCACGCCCAAGAGACCCAGTACTTC.

The chain uses TRBV4-2 and TRBJ2-4; D is perhaps TRBD2 (6 bases). In germline, CDR1 is LGHNA, CDR2 YNFKEQ. V lost 1 base to trimming and J lost 7 bases, with 23 bases between them. The CDR3 is 18 amino acids. The CDR3 spells CASSQGPPRDFDRNIQYF. The CDR3 DNA reads as TGTGCCAGCAGCCAAGGCCCTCCCCGGGACTTCGACCGTAACATTCAGTACTTC.

In its sample, this clone was seen a few times. This rearrangement joins TRBV7-2 to TRBJ2-7; TRBD2 agrees at 10 bases. J gave up 2 bases and V 5 bases, and 9 bases lay outside the gene matches. The CDR3 length is 16 residues. Germline V gene data show CDR1 as SGHTA and CDR2 as FQGNSA. The CDR3 reads CASSPRVAGGAYEQYF. In DNA form, the CDR3 reads TGTGCCAGCAGCCCTAGGGTAGCGGGGGGTGCCTACGAGCAGTACTTC. The full variable domain, its missing parts supplied by reference TRBV7-2 and TRBJ2-7, is GAGVSQSPSNKVTEKGKDVELRCDPISGHTALYWYRQSLGQGLEFLIYFQGNSAPDKSGLPSDRFSAERTGGSVSTLTIQRTQQEDSAVYLCASSPRVAGGAYEQYFGPGTRLTVT.

The chain has TRBV6-6 and TRBJ1-2; D is unclear. The CDR3 totals 14 residues. Trimming took 5 bases from V and 0 from J, leaving 10 bases between them. Germline lookup yields CDR1 MNHNY and CDR2 SVGAGI (reference sequence). DNA of the CDR3: TGTGCCAGCAGTCCCCCGAGATCTAACTATGGCTACACCTTC. It yields the protein CASSPPRSNYGYTF.

V is TRBV18 and J is TRBJ2-1; the D gene is possibly TRBD1 (6 bases). The V end lost 3 bases, the J end lost 1 base, and 19 bases lay between the germline ends. In germline, CDR1 is KGHSH, CDR2 LQKENI. The CDR3 covers 18 residues. CDR3 sequence reads: CASSPTGRTDASYNEQFF. In DNA, the CDR3 is TGTGCCAGCTCACCTACCGGACGGACAGACGCTTCCTACAATGAGCAGTTCTTC.